The 23 T cell receptor beta chains listed next were all sequenced from one sample in a study of blood T cell repertoires in COVID-19. Using immunoSEQ multiplex PCR, the repertoire was profiled, and TCRdb retains in-frame clones only, with some absent. Counted here are about 280,000 clones, about 82% occurring once; the ten biggest clones make up roughly 5.3%. Input material: peripheral blood. These receptors were taken from a man in his fifties with active or convalescent COVID-19.

This clone was recorded a few times. Here the CDR3 DNA reads TGTGCCAGCAGCTTAGTCCCAGGGAACACTGAAGCTTTCTTT. Amino acids: CASSLVPGNTEAFF. The rearrangement joins TRBV7-2 to TRBJ1-1; D is unclear. The CDR3 covers 14 residues. V was pared by 1 base and J by 1 base, with 7 bases between. Looked up from germline, CDR1 is SGHTA and CDR2 is FQGNSA. Variable domain in full (rest from reference TRBV7-2 and TRBJ1-1): GAGVSQSPSNKVTEKGKDVELRCDPISGHTALYWYRQSLGQGLEFLIYFQGNSAPDKSGLPSDRFSAERTGGSVSTLTIQRTQQEDSAVYLCASSLVPGNTEAFFGQGTRLTVV.

This clone has just one count. The chain employs TRBV7-3 and TRBJ1-2, with 7 positions matching TRBD1. The V segment lost 4 bases and the J segment 7 bases; nucleotides outside the gene matches: 9. The germline gives CDR1 SGHTA, CDR2 FQGTGA. The CDR3 has 14 residues. CDR3 DNA: TGTGCCAGCAGCTCCGACAGGGCTCGGGCTGGCTACACCTTC. Its translation: CASSSDRARAGYTF.

This rearrangement joins TRBV5-5 to TRBJ2-7; no clear D. Trimming removed 4 bases at V and 6 bases at J, with 20 bases between. Germline lookup yields CDR1 SGHKS and CDR2 YYEKEE (reference sequence). The CDR3 sequence is 15 residues long. CDR3: CASSGVRVPTGEQYF. The CDR3, as DNA: TGTGCCAGCAGCGGTGTACGGGTCCCGACGGGCGAGCAGTACTTC.

The V call is TRBV27, the J call TRBJ2-4; D may be TRBD2 (5 bases). The germline V and J ends were trimmed by 4 bases and 0 bases, with 16 bases remaining between them. Germline CDR1 is MNHEY and CDR2 is SMNVEV (reference sequence). This CDR3 contains 17 residues. The CDR3 loop reads CASSSPAAGAAKNIQYF. Here the CDR3 DNA reads TGTGCCAGCAGTTCTCCGGCCGCGGGCGCAGCCAAAAACATTCAGTACTTC.

The sample holds a few counts of this clone. This chain connects TRBV10-3 to TRBJ2-7, with a tentative D call TRBD1 (6 bases). Germline-derived CDR1 and CDR2 are ENHRY and SYGVKD. The V and J ends lost 6 bases and 3 bases respectively, with 9 bases between them. The CDR3 contains 12 residues. This chain's CDR3 is CAISQGSYEQYF. The CDR3 DNA sequence: TGTGCCATCAGCCAGGGGAGCTACGAGCAGTACTTC.

The CDR3 region has the DNA TGTGCCTGGGACACAGGGGGAGGCCAGCCCCAGCATTTT. The encoded protein is CAWDTGGGQPQHF. This chain uses TRBV30 with TRBJ1-5, with 8 nucleotides matching TRBD1. V lost 5 bases to trimming and J lost 7 bases; unmatched junction nucleotides: 7. Germline V CDR1 and CDR2: GTSNPN, SVGIG (reference sequence). The CDR3 totals 13 residues.

The chain is built from TRBV9 and TRBJ1-3, with 10 bases aligning to TRBD1. The germline V gene encodes CDR1 SGDLS and CDR2 YYNGEE. Trimming removed 0 bases from V and 3 bases from J; junction bases left unmatched: 3. This CDR3 region has 16 residues. CDR3 in amino acids: CASSVGQGAGGNTIYF. CDR3 bases: TGTGCCAGCAGCGTAGGACAGGGGGCTGGTGGAAACACCATATATTTT.

The chain carries TRBV27 and TRBJ1-4; maybe TRBD1 (6 bases). CDR3 length: 16 residues. Germline-derived CDR1 and CDR2 are MNHEY and SMNVEV (reference sequence). Trimming removed 2 bases at V and 7 bases at J, with 17 bases between. The CDR3 DNA is TGTGCCAGCAGTTTACTCCGCACAGGGAAGGGTGAAAAACTGTTTTTT. It encodes CASSLLRTGKGEKLFF.

The count of this clone is one. The CDR3 reads CASSLTRDRGSNNEQFF. Here the CDR3 DNA reads TGTGCCAGCAGCTTAACCCGCGACAGGGGTTCAAACAATGAGCAGTTCTTC. The rearrangement links TRBV7-3 to TRBJ2-1; 8 bases match TRBD1. Trimming removed 0 bases from V and 5 bases from J; junction bases left unmatched: 9. In germline, CDR1 is SGHTA, CDR2 FQGTGA. The CDR3 is made up of 17 amino acids.

The chain employs TRBV7-2 and TRBJ1-2; D gene ambiguous. In germline, CDR1 is SGHTA, CDR2 FQGNSA. This CDR3 is built from 13 residues. The V gene lost 3 bases and the J gene lost 4 bases, with 9 bases spanning the gap. CDR3 in amino acids: CASSFPPLYGYTF. CDR3 nucleotide sequence: TGTGCCAGCAGCTTCCCTCCACTCTATGGCTACACCTTC.

The rearrangement uses TRBV5-4 and TRBJ1-1; D gene uncertain. Trimming stripped 0 bases from V and 2 bases from J, with 17 bases between. The CDR3 runs 17 residues. Germline assignment: CDR1 SGHNT and CDR2 YYREEE (reference sequence). The chain's CDR3 is CASSLGPGSSGNTEAFF. CDR3 DNA sequence: TGTGCCAGCAGCTTGGGTCCGGGGTCTTCTGGAAACACTGAAGCTTTCTTT.

The chain couples TRBV5-1 to TRBJ2-7; 11 bases fit TRBD2. CDR3 length equals 16 residues. Trimming at V came to 4 bases and at J to 1 base, leaving 7 bases not matched to a gene. Germline-derived CDR1 and CDR2 are SGHRS and YFSETQ. In DNA, the CDR3 is TGCGCCAGCAGCGCAGACCTAGCGGGAGGTTCCTACGAGCAGTACTTC. Translation gives CASSADLAGGSYEQYF.

V gene TRBV5-5 combines with J gene TRBJ1-3; possibly TRBD1 for D (5 bases). There are 16 residues in the CDR3. Looked up from germline, CDR1 is SGHKS and CDR2 is YYEKEE (reference sequence). The ends were cut back, 1 base at V and 0 bases at J, with 11 bases in the middle. CDR3 region: CASSLTGENSGNTIYF. The DNA of the CDR3 is TGTGCCAGCAGCTTGACAGGAGAAAACTCTGGAAACACCATATATTTT.

The chain combines TRBV7-8 with TRBJ2-3; tentative D call: TRBD1 (7 bases). The CDR3 length is 15 residues. V lost 5 bases, J lost 5 bases, and 17 bases lay in between. Germline V gives CDR1 SGHVS, CDR2 FQNEAQ. The CDR3 DNA reads as TGTGCCAGCAGCCCAGGGGGGTTCGGTGAAGATACGCAGTATTTT. Translating gives CASSPGGFGEDTQYF.

The chain employs TRBV2 and TRBJ2-5; the match to TRBD2 covers 15 bases. Germline CDR1 and CDR2: SNHLY and FYNNEI. With V trimmed by 10 bases and J by 10 bases, 4 bases remained unmatched. This CDR3 is built from 12 residues. This CDR3 is CATRTSGRDQYF. The CDR3 DNA reads as TGTGCCACCCGGACTAGCGGGAGGGACCAGTACTTC.

The chain employs TRBV18 and TRBJ2-3; 10 nucleotides line up with TRBD2. The CDR3 is 17 amino acids. The V gene's germline CDR1 is KGHSH and CDR2 LQKENI. The V gene end was trimmed by 0 bases and the J gene end by 2 bases; junction bases not matched to a gene: 5. CDR3 coding DNA: TGTGCCAGCTCACCACCAAGAGCGGGAGGGCCCACAGATACGCAGTATTTT. Protein: CASSPPRAGGPTDTQYF.

The sample holds one count of this clone. The chain recombines TRBV20-1 with TRBJ2-7; 8 bases align to TRBD1. With V trimmed by 3 bases and J by 7 bases, 11 bases remained unmatched. Germline loops: CDR1 DFQATT, CDR2 SNEGSKA (reference sequence). CDR3 length: 14 residues. The CDR3 bases are TGCAGTGCTAGTCGGACAGGGATAATTGGGGAGCAGTACTTC. Amino acids: CSASRTGIIGEQYF.

The J gene is TRBJ1-6, the V gene TRBV7-9; 7 bases are shared with TRBD1. Per germline, CDR1 SEHNR and CDR2 FQNEAQ (reference sequence). The CDR3 consists of 15 residues. V was pared by 7 bases and J by 7 bases, with 10 bases of the junction left unmatched. The CDR3 region is CASTHDGTANSPLHF. DNA for the CDR3: TGTGCCAGCACCCACGACGGGACAGCAAATTCACCCCTCCACTTT.

The genes are TRBV21-1 and TRBJ1-3; TRBD1 was called by the table and not checked on the DNA. TRBV21-1 is an annotated pseudogene. CDR3 length equals 14 residues. The CDR3 protein is CASTRDGRGNTIYF. In nucleotides, the CDR3 is TGTGCCAGCACCAGGGATGGCAGAGGAAACACCATATATTTT.

The V and J genes are TRBV6-5 and TRBJ1-1, with 7 positions matching TRBD1. Trimming removed 0 bases from V and 6 bases from J; junction bases left unmatched: 1. This CDR3 has 13 residues. Germline loops: CDR1 MNHEY, CDR2 SVGAGI. CDR3 protein: CASSYSGQSEAFF. The CDR3 coding sequence is TGTGCCAGCAGTTACTCGGGACAGTCTGAAGCTTTCTTT.

The rearrangement uses TRBV6-5 and TRBJ1-2; 8 bases fit TRBD1. Trimming cost V 6 bases and J 4 bases; bases outside gene matches: 4. Germline-derived CDR1 and CDR2 are MNHEY and SVGAGI. This CDR3 contains 13 residues. This CDR3 is CASRRTGIYGYTF. In DNA form, the CDR3 reads TGTGCCAGCAGGCGGACAGGGATCTATGGCTACACCTTC.

This rearrangement joins TRBV29-1 to TRBJ2-1, with D possibly matching TRBD1 (6 bases). CDR3 length equals 14 residues. V lost 7 bases, J lost 8 bases, and 21 bases lay in between. Germline V gene sequence: CDR1 SQVTM, CDR2 ANQGSEA. CDR3 sequence (DNA): TGCAGCGCGGGATTAACACAGGGCGCCGATGAGCAGTTCTTC. It codes for CSAGLTQGADEQFF.

This clone was counted a single time. V is TRBV5-8 and J is TRBJ2-1; 7 nucleotides match TRBD2. The CDR3 has 17 amino acids. CDR1 is SGHTS, CDR2 YDEGEE, per germline. With V trimmed by 4 bases and J by 7 bases, 17 bases remained unmatched. CDR3 sequence (DNA): TGTGCCAGCAGCCAGCCGATGAGCGGGGCGGGGTGGAATGAGCAGTTCTTC. Its protein is CASSQPMSGAGWNEQFF.